The T cell receptor (beta chain) described here comes from a study of tumor-infiltrating lymphocytes in localized non-small cell lung cancer. Study details: Several tumor histologies, both smoking statuses, and some post-neoadjuvant chemotherapy samples were included. Tumor tissue and non-adjacent uninvolved lung came from each patient. Study results and limitations: No link was found between tumor T-cell fraction and recurrence-free survival.

Profiling relied on immunoSEQ multiplex PCR, and the TCRdb table lists in-frame clones only, not all of them. The sample holds 12,000 or so clones, about 79% seen once. This CDR3 spans 13 amino acids. Per the germline V gene, CDR1 is KGHSH and CDR2 is LQKENI. V shed 6 bases, J shed 3 bases, and the junction held 3 bases outside the gene matches. Comment on this clone: Its target is unknown.

This clonotype originated in a human donor with non-small cell lung cancer. The chain is built from TRBV18 and TRBJ1-2; 8 positions agree with TRBD1. The specimen sequenced was lung tumor tissue. CDR3 bases: TGTGCCAGCTCCCTGGGACAGGACTATGGCTACACCTTC. This codes for CASSLGQDYGYTF. Supplemented by reference TRBV18 and TRBJ1-2, the full variable domain reads NAGVMQNPRHLVRRRGQEARLRCSPMKGHSHVYWYRQLPEEGLKFMVYLQKENIIDESGMPKERFSAEFPKEGPSILRIQQVVRGDSAAYFCASSLGQDYGYTFGSGTRLTVV.